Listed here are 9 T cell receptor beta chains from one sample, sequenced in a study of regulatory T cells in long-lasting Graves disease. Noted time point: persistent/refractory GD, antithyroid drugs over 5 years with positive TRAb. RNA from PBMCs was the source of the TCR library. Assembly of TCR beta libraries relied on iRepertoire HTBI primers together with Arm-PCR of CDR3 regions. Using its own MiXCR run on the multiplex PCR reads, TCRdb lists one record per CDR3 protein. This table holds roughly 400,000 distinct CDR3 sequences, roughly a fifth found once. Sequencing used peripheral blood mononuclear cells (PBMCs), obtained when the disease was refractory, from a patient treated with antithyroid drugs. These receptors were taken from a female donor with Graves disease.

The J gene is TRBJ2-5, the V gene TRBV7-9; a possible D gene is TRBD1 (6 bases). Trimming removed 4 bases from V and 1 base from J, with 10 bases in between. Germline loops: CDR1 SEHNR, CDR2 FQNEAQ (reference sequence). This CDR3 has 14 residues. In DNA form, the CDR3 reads TGTGCCAGCAGCTACACAGGGACCCAAGAGACCCAGTACTTC. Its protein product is CASSYTGTQETQYF.

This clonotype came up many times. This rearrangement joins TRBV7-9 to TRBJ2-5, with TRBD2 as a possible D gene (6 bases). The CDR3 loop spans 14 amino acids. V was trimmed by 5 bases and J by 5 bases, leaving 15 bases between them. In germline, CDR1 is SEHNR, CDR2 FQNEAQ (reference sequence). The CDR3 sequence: CASSPGGQVETQYF. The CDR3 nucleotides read TGTGCCAGCAGCCCAGGAGGGCAGGTGGAGACCCAGTACTTC.

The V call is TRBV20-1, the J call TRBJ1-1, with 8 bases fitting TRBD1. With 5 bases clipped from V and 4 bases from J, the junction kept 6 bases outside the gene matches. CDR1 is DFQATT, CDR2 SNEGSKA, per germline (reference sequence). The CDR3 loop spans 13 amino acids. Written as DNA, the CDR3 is TGCAGTGCTCCGAGACAGGGGAGCACTGAAGCTTTCTTT. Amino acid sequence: CSAPRQGSTEAFF.

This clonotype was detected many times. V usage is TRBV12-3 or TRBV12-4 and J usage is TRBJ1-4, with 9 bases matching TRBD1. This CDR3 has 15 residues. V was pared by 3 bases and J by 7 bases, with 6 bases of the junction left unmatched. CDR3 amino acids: CASSLSTGGTEKLFF. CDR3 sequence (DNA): TGTGCCAGCAGTTTGTCCACAGGGGGCACTGAAAAACTGTTTTTT.

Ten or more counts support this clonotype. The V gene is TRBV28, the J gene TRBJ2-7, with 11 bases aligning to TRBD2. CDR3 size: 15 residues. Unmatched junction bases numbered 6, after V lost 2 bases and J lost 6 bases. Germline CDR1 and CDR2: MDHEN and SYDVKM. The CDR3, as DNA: TGTGCCAGCAGTTTAACCCCGCTAGCGGGAGGCGAGCAGTACTTC. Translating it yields CASSLTPLAGGEQYF.

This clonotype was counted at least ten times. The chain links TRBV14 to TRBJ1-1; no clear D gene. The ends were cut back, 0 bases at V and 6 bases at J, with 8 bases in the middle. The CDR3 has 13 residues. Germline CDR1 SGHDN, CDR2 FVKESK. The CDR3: CASSQDGVSEAFF. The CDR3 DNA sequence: TGTGCCAGCAGCCAAGATGGCGTATCTGAAGCTTTCTTT.

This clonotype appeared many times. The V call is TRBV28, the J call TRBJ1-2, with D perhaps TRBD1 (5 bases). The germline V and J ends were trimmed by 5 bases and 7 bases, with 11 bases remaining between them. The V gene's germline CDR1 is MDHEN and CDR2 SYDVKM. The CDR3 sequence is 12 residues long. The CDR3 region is CASSLGTFGYTF. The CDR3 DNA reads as TGTGCCAGCAGTCTCGGGACTTTTGGCTACACCTTC.

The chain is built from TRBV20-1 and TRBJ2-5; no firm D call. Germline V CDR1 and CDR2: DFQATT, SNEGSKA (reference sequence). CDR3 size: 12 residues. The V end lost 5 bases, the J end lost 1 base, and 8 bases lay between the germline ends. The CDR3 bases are TGCAGTGCTGAGCAGACCCAAGAGACCCAGTACTTC. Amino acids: CSAEQTQETQYF.

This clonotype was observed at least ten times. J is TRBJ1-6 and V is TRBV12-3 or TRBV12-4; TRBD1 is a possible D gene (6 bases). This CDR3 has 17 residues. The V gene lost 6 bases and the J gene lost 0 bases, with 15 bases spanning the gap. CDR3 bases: TGTGCCAGCAGCTCCCCCAGGGGTACCTCCTATAATTCACCCCTCCACTTT. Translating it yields CASSSPRGTSYNSPLHF.